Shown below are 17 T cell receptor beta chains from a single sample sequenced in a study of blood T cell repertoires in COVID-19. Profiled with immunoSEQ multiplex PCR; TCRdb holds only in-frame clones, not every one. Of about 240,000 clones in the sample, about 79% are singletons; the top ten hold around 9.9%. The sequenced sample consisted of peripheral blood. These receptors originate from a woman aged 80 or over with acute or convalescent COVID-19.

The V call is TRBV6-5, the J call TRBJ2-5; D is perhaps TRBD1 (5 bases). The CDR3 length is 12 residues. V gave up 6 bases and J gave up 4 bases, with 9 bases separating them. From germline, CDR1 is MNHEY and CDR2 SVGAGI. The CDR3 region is CASSRQSETQYF. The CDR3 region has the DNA TGTGCCAGCAGCCGACAGTCAGAGACCCAGTACTTC.

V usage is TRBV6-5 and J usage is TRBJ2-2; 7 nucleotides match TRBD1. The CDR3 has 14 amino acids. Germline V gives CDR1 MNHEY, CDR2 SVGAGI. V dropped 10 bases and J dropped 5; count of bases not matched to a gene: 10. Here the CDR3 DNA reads TGTGCCACCCTTGGGACAGCGATAACCGGGGAGCTGTTTTTT. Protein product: CATLGTAITGELFF.

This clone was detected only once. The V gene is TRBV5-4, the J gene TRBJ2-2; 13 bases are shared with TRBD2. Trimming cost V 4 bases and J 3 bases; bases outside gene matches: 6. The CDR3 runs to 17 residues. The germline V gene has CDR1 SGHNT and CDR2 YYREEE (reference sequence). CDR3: CASSPGLAGPYTGELFF. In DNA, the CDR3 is TGTGCCAGCAGCCCGGGACTAGCGGGGCCGTACACCGGGGAGCTGTTTTTT. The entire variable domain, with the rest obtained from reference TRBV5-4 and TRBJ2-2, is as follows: ETGVTQSPTHLIKTRGQQVTLRCSSQSGHNTVSWYQQALGQGPQFIFQYYREEENGRGNFPPRFSGLQFPNYSSELNVNALELDDSALYLCASSPGLAGPYTGELFFGEGSRLTVL.

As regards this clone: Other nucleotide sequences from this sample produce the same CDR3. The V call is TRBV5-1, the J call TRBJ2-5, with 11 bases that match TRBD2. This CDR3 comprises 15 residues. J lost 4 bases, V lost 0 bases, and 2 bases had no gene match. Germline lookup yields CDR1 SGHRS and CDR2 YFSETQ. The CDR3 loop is CASSLVAGGPETQYF. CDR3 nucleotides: TGCGCCAGCAGCTTGGTAGCGGGGGGGCCAGAGACCCAGTACTTC.

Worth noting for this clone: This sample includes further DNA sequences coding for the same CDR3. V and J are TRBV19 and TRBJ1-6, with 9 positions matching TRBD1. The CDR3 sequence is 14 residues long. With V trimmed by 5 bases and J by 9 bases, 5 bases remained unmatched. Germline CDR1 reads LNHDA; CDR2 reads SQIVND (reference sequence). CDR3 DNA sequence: TGTGCCAGTAGTCCCCGGGACAGGGCTTCACCCCTCCACTTT. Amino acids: CASSPRDRASPLHF.

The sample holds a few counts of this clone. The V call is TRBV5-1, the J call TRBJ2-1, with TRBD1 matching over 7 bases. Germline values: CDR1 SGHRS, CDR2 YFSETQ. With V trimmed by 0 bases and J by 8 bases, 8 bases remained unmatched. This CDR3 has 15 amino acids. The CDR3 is CASSLDGTANDEQFF. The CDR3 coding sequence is TGCGCCAGCAGCTTGGATGGGACAGCAAACGATGAGCAGTTCTTC.

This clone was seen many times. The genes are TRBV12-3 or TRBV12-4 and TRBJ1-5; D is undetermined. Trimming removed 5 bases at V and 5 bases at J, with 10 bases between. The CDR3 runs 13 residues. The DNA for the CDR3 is TGTGCCAGCAGTCCGAGGAGGGATCAGCCCCAGCATTTT. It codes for CASSPRRDQPQHF.

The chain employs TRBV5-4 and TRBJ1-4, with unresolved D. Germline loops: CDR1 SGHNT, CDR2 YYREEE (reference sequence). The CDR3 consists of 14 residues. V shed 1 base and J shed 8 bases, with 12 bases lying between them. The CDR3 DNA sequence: TGTGCCAGCAGCTTGCGCGGGCCCGAGGAAAAACTGTTTTTT. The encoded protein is CASSLRGPEEKLFF.

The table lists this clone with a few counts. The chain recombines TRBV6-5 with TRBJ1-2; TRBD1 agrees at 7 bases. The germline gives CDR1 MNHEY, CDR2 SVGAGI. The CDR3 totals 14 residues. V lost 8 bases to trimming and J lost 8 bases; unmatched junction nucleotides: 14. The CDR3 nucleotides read TGTGCCAGCCGACAGGGTATGTTGTTAGGCGGCTACACCTTC. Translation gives CASRQGMLLGGYTF.

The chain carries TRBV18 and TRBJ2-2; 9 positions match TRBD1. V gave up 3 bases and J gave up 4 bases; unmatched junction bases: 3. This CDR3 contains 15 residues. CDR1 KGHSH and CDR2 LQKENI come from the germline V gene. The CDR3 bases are TGTGCCAGCTCACCCGGGACAGGGCCCACCGGGGAGCTGTTTTTT. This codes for CASSPGTGPTGELFF.

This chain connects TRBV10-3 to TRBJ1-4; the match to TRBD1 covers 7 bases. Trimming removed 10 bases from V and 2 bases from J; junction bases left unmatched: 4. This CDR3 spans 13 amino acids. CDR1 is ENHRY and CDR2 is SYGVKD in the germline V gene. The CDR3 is CASSGQTNEKLFF. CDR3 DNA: TGTGCCAGTTCGGGACAGACTAATGAAAAACTGTTTTTT.

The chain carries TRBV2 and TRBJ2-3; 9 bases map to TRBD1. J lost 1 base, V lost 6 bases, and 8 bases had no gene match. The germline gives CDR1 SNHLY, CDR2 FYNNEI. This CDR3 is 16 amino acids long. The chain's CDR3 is CASRQTGGRGTDTQYF. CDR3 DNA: TGTGCCAGCAGGCAAACAGGGGGCAGGGGCACAGATACGCAGTATTTT.

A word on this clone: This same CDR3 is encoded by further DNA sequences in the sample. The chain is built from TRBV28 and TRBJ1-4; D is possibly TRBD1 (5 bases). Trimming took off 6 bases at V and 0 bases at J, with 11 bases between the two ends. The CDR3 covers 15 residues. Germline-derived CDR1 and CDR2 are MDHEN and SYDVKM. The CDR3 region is CASSLPGATNEKLFF. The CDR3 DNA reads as TGTGCCAGCAGCCTACCGGGGGCAACTAATGAAAAACTGTTTTTT.

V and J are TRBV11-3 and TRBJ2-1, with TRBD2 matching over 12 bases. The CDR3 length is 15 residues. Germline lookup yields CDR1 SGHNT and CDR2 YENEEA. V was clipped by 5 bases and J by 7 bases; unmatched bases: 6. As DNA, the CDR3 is TGTGCCAGCAGCCAAGGACTAGCGGGACAAAATGAGCAGTTCTTC. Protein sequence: CASSQGLAGQNEQFF. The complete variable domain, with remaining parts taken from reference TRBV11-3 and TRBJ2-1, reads EAGVVQSPRYKIIEKKQPVAFWCNPISGHNTLYWYLQNLGQGPELLIRYENEEAVDDSQLPKDRFSAERLKGVDSTLKIQPAELGDSAVYLCASSQGLAGQNEQFFGPGTRLTVL.

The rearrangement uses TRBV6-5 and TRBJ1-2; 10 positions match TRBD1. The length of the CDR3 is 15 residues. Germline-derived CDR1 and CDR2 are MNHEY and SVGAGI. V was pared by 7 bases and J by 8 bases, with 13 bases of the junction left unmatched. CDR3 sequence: CASNPQTGGFRGYTF. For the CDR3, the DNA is TGTGCCAGCAACCCCCAGACAGGGGGCTTTAGGGGCTACACCTTC.

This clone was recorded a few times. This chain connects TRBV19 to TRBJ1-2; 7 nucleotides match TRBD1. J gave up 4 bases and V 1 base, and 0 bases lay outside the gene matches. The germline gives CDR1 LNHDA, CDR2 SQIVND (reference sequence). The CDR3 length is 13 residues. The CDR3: CASSIGDSYGYTF. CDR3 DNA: TGTGCCAGTAGTATAGGGGACAGCTATGGCTACACCTTC. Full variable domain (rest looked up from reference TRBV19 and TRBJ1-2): DGGITQSPKYLFRKEGQNVTLSCEQNLNHDAMYWYRQDPGQGLRLIYYSQIVNDFQKGDIAEGYSVSREKKESFPLTVTSAQKNPTAFYLCASSIGDSYGYTFGSGTRLTVV.

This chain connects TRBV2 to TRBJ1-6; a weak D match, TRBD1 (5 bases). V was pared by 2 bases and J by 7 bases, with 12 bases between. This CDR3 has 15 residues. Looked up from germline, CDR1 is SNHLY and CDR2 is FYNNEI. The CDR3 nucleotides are TGTGCCAGCAGTGAATCCACAGGCAGAAATTCACCCCTCCACTTT. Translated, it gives CASSESTGRNSPLHF.